This TCR beta chain is drawn from a study of blood T cell repertoires in COVID-19. Produced via immunoSEQ multiplex PCR; TCRdb's table is partial and in-frame only. The repertoire consists of approximately 110,000 clones, with around 85% occurring once and the leading ten covering 1.5% to 1.8%. This CDR3 spans 15 amino acids. The ends were cut back, 4 bases at V and 3 bases at J, with 14 bases in the middle. Looked up from germline, CDR1 is SGHTS and CDR2 is YDEGEE. Sequenced sample: peripheral blood. The sequence was collected from a man aged 50-59 years with acute or convalescent COVID-19. The chain has TRBV5-8 and TRBJ1-5; TRBD1 might be the D (5 bases). The CDR3 loop is CASSATGTHNQPQHF. Written as DNA, the CDR3 is TGTGCCAGCAGCGCAACCGGGACTCACAATCAGCCCCAGCATTTT.